This T cell receptor (beta chain) was profiled in a study of shared clonotypes between healthy human individuals. Overall study context: The people who gave samples were a couple of women and a few men aged 18 to 49. General study results and limits: Generally, naive subsets came out with larger estimated richness than memory subsets. Of the naive CD4 clonotypes, about 5% were shared across a handful of donors.

In germline, CDR1 is SGHNT, CDR2 YYREEE (reference sequence). Trimming cost V 0 bases and J 2 bases, with 5 bases left between them. The CDR3 runs 13 residues. Naive CD8 isolation took CD45RO-negative cells positively selected for CCR7 and excluded terminally differentiated effector memory CD45RA+ cells. At a deep level, the assay was run. The table came from immunoSEQ multiplex PCR; TCRdb's copy has only in-frame clones and leaves some out. The sample has about 610,000 clones; roughly 95% are singletons. As for this clone: The antigen remains unidentified. This same CDR3 is encoded by further DNA sequences in the sample.

The sequence was obtained from a woman aged 25 to 45 in good health. This chain links TRBV5-4 with TRBJ1-2; D call uncertain. The sample comprised naive CD8+ T cells sorted from blood. The DNA of the CDR3 is TGTGCCAGCAGCTTGGCGGCAAACTATGGCTACACCTTC. Translation gives CASSLAANYGYTF.